These T cell receptor beta chains were read from a single sample in a study of CD4 T cells in relation to SARS-CoV-2 and coronaviruses. The table came from immunoSEQ multiplex PCR; TCRdb's copy has only in-frame clones and leaves some out. Among approximately 50,000 clones listed, 92% were seen once. The source material was naive CD4+ T cells from PBMCs. These receptors all stem from an adult with COVID-19. Each CDR3 is given with its conserved first and last residue. A D gene is named only where the DNA matches it firmly.

d_call v_call cdr3_aa
TRBD2 TRBV5-4 CASSPRTSGDEQYF
TRBD2 TRBV28 CASSLMGLAGTYEQYF
NA TRBV9 CASSPKTGGADTQYF
TRBD2 TRBV4-1 CASSPGLAGVVSYNEQFF
TRBD1 TRBV3-1/TRBV3-2 CASSQDPYRGQHF
TRBD2 TRBV10-3 CAISEGGLAGLQETQYF
NA TRBV30 CAWALSAGEKLFF
TRBD1 TRBV6-6 CASSYPTTGGQGEQYF
NA TRBV6-1 CASSEGPRAVQPQHF
TRBD1 TRBV6-5 CATNRDRDVDTQYF
NA TRBV3-1/TRBV3-2 CASSQAREWFF
NA TRBV28 CASSSYRNVKYNEQFF
NA TRBV18 CASSPSGNTEAFF
NA TRBV2 CASSEALVRSTDTQYF
TRBD1 TRBV6-5 CASSWTGPKETQYF
NA TRBV5-1 CASSRDPGGITGELFF
NA TRBV28 CASSSTYNEQFF
NA TRBV15 CATSQAPQHNSPLHF
NA TRBV3-1/TRBV3-2 CASSQDTNFYNEQFF
NA TRBV24-1 CATSNSGRGNEQFF
NA TRBV27 CASSFRGSGSYEQYF
NA TRBV2 CASKGGVSYNEQFF